The T cell receptor (beta chain) under discussion was sequenced for a study of shared clonotypes between healthy human individuals. CDR3 length: 14 amino acids. V shed 0 bases and J shed 4 bases, with 9 bases lying between them. Per germline, CDR1 GTSNPN and CDR2 SVGIG (reference sequence). The method was immunoSEQ multiplex PCR; TCRdb's version includes in-frame clones alone and lacks a portion of them. This table holds about 1.1 million clones, 75% to 80% found once. As concerns this clone: Its antigen is still unknown.

Points from the study as a whole: Rarefaction analysis demonstrated incomplete sorted-subset sequencing notwithstanding large depth.

The gene calls are TRBV30 and TRBJ1-4; D is uncertain. The TCR was taken from a man between 18 and 35 years old in good health. Some clones in this sample may be carry-over from other donors' samples. The source material was memory CD4+ T cells from PBMCs. Subset in this sample: CD45RA-negative fraction. The CDR3 protein is CAWSVNANNEKLFF. The CDR3 DNA sequence: TGTGCCTGGAGTGTAAACGCGAATAATGAAAAACTGTTTTTT.